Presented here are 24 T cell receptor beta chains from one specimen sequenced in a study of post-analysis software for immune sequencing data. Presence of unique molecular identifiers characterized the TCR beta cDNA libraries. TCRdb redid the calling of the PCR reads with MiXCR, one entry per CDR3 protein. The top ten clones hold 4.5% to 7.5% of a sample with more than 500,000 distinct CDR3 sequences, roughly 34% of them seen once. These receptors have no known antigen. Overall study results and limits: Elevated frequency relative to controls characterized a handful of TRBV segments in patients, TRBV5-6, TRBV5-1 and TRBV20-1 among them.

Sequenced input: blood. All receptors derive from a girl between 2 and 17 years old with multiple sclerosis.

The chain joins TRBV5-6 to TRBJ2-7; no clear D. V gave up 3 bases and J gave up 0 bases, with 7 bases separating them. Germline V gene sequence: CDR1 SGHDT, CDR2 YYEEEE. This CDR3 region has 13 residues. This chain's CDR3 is CASSYTSSYEQYF. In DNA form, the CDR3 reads TGTGCCAGCAGCTACACCAGCTCCTACGAGCAGTACTTC.

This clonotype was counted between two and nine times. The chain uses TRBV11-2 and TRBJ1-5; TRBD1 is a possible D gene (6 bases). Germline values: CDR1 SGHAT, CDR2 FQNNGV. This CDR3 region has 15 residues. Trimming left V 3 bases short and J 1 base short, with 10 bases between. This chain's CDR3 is CASSLGGFSNQPQHF. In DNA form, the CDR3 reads TGTGCCAGCAGCTTGGGGGGCTTCAGCAATCAGCCCCAGCATTTT. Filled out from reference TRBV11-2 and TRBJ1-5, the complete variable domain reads EAGVAQSPRYKIIEKRQSVAFWCNPISGHATLYWYQQILGQGPKLLIQFQNNGVVDDSQLPKDRFSAERLKGVDSTLKIQPAKLEDSAVYLCASSLGGFSNQPQHFGDGTRLSIL.

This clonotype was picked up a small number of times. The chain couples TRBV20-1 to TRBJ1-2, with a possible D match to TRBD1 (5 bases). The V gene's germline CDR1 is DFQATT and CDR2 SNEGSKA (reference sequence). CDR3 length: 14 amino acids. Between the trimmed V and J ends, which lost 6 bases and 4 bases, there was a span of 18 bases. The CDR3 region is CSARTLPRIYGYTF. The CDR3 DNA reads TGCAGTGCACGGACACTACCTAGGATCTATGGCTACACCTTC.

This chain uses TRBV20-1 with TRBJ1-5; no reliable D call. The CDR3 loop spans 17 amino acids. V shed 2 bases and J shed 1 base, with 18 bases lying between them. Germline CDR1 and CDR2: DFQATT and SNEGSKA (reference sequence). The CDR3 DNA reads TGCAGTGCTAGATCATCCCCGGAGGGAGGAAGCAATCAGCCCCAGCATTTT. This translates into CSARSSPEGGSNQPQHF.

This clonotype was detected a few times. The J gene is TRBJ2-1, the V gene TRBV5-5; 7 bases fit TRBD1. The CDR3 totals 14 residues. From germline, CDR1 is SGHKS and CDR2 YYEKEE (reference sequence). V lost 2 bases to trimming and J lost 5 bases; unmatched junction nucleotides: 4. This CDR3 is CASSFTGADNEQFF. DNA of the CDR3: TGTGCCAGCAGCTTTACAGGGGCTGACAATGAGCAGTTCTTC.

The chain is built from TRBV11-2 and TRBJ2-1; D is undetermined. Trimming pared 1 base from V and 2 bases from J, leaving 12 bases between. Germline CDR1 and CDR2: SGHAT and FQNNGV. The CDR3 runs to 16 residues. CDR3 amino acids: CASSLVAQNAYNEQFF. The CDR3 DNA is TGTGCCAGCAGCTTAGTCGCACAGAATGCCTACAATGAGCAGTTCTTC.

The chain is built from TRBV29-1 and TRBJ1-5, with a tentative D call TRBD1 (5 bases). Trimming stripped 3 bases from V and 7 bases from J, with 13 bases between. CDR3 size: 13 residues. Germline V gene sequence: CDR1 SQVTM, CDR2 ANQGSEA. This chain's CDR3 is CSVEQDWGQPQHF. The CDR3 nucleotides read TGCAGCGTTGAGCAGGATTGGGGGCAGCCCCAGCATTTT. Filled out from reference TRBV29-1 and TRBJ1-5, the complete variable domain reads SAVISQKPSRDICQRGTSLTIQCQVDSQVTMMFWYRQQPGQSLTLIATANQGSEATYESGFVIDKFPISRPNLTFSTLTVSNMSPEDSSIYLCSVEQDWGQPQHFGDGTRLSIL.

As DNA, the CDR3 is TGCGCCAGCAGCCAAGCGGGTCCCGGGGGGACCCAGTACTTC. Encoded protein: CASSQAGPGGTQYF. V usage is TRBV4-1 and J usage is TRBJ2-5, with TRBD2 as a possible D gene (6 bases). Germline CDR1 MGHRA, CDR2 YSYEKL. The CDR3 is 14 amino acids. V lost 1 base, J lost 7 bases, and 13 bases lay in between.

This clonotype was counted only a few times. The CDR3 nucleotides are TGTGCCATCAGTAGGGGTACCCGTAATGAAAAACTGTTTTTT. It specifies CAISRGTRNEKLFF. The rearrangement links TRBV10-3 to TRBJ1-4, with D perhaps TRBD1 (5 bases). The CDR3 is 14 amino acids. V gave up 5 bases and J gave up 4 bases, with 11 bases separating them. Germline V gene sequence: CDR1 ENHRY, CDR2 SYGVKD.

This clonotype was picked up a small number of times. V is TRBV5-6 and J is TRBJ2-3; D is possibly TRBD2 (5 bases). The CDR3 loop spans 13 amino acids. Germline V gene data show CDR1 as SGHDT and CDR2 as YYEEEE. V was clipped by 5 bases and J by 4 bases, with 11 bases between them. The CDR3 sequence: CASRQRSPDTQYF. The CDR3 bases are TGTGCCAGCAGACAGCGGTCCCCAGATACGCAGTATTTT.

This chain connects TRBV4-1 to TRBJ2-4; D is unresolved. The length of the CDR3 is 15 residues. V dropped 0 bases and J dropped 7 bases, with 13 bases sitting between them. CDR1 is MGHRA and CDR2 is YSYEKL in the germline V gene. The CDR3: CASSQEYQVLNIQYF. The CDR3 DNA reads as TGCGCCAGCAGCCAAGAATATCAGGTCCTGAACATTCAGTACTTC.

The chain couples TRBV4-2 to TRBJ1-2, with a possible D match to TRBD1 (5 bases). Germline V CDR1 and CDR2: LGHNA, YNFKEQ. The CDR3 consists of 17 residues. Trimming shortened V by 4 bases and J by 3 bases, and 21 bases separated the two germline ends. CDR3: CASSLAGGSPQDYGYTF. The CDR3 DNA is TGTGCCAGCAGCCTCGCCGGGGGGTCGCCTCAGGACTATGGCTACACCTTC.

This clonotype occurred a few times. CDR3 amino acids: CASSLSVRVVGYTF. The CDR3 DNA sequence: TGTGCCAGCAGTTTATCCGTCAGGGTGGTTGGCTACACCTTC. This chain links TRBV27 with TRBJ1-2; D possibly corresponds to TRBD1 (5 bases). This CDR3 is built from 14 residues. Germline loops: CDR1 MNHEY, CDR2 SMNVEV (reference sequence). V lost 0 bases, J lost 7 bases, and 12 bases lay in between.

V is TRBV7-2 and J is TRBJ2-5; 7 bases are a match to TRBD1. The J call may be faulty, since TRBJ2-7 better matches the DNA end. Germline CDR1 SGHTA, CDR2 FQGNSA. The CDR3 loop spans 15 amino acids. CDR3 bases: TGTGCCAGCAGCTCCGTAGACAGGGTCTCCTACGAGCAGTACTTC. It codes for CASSSVDRVSYEQYF.

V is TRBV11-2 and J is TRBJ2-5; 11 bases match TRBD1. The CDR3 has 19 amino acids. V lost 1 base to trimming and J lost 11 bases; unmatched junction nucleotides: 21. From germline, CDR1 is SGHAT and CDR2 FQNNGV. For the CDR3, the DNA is TGTGCCAGCAGCTTAGTCTTATCTGGGGGGACAGGGGGGCGGAATGAGCAGTACTTC. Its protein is CASSLVLSGGTGGRNEQYF. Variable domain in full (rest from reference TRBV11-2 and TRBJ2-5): EAGVAQSPRYKIIEKRQSVAFWCNPISGHATLYWYQQILGQGPKLLIQFQNNGVVDDSQLPKDRFSAERLKGVDSTLKIQPAKLEDSAVYLCASSLVLSGGTGGRNEQYFGPGTRLLVL.

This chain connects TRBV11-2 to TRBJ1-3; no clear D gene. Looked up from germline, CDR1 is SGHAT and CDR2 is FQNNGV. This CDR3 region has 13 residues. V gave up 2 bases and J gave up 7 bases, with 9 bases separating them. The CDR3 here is CASSLSLGNTIYF. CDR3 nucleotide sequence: TGTGCCAGCAGCTTATCCTTGGGGAACACCATATATTTT.

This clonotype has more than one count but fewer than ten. CDR3 DNA sequence: TGTGCCAGCAGCCCCCGTAGCGGGGGGCTCTCCTACAATGAGCAGTTCTTC. This translates into CASSPRSGGLSYNEQFF. The rearrangement uses TRBV12-3 or TRBV12-4 and TRBJ2-1; the match to TRBD2 covers 10 bases. CDR3 length: 17 amino acids. After removal of 6 bases from V and 0 bases from J, the junction contained 8 bases not matched to a gene.

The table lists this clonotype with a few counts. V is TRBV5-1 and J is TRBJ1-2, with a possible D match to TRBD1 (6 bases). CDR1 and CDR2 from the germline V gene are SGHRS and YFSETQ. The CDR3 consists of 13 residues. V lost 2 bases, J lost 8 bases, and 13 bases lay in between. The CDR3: CASSLWTDEGYTF. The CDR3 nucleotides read TGCGCCAGCAGCTTATGGACAGATGAGGGCTACACCTTC.

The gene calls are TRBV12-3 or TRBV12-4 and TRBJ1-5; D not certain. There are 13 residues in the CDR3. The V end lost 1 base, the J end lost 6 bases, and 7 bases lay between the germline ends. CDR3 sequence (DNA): TGTGCCAGCAGTTTAGGCCACGCTCAGCCCCAGCATTTT. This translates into CASSLGHAQPQHF.

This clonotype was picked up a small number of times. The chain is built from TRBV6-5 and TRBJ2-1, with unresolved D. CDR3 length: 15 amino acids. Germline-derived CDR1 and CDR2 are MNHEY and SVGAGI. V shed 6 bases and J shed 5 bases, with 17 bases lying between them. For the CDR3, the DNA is TGTGCCAGCAGGAAAACCAGCGCACCAAACAATGAGCAGTTCTTC. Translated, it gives CASRKTSAPNNEQFF.

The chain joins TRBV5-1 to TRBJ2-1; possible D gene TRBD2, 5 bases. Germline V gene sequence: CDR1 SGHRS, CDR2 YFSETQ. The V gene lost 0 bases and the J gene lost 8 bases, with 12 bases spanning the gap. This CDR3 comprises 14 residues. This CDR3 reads CASSLDEGIHEQFF. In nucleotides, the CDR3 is TGCGCCAGCAGCTTGGACGAGGGCATCCATGAGCAGTTCTTC.

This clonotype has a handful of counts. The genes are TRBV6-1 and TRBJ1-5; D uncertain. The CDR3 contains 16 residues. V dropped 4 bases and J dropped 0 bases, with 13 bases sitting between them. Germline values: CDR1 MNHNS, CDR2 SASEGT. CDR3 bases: TGTGCCAGCAGTGGAGGAGGGAAATATAGCAATCAGCCCCAGCATTTT. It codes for CASSGGGKYSNQPQHF.

CDR3 residues: CASRAGQGRAGTQYF. As DNA, the CDR3 is TGTGCCAGCAGGGCCGGACAGGGGCGCGCAGGTACGCAGTATTTT. This chain connects TRBV6-1 to TRBJ2-3; 9 nucleotides line up with TRBD1. V shed 6 bases and J 8 bases; nucleotides not matched to a gene: 12. Germline lookup yields CDR1 MNHNS and CDR2 SASEGT. The CDR3 has 15 amino acids.

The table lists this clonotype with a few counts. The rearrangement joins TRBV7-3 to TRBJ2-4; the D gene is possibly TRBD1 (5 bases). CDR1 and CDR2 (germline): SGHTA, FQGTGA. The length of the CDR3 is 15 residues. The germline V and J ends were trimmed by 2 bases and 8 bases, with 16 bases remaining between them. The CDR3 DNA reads TGTGCCAGCAGCTTAGGATTGCAGGGAACGGACATTCAGTACTTC. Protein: CASSLGLQGTDIQYF.